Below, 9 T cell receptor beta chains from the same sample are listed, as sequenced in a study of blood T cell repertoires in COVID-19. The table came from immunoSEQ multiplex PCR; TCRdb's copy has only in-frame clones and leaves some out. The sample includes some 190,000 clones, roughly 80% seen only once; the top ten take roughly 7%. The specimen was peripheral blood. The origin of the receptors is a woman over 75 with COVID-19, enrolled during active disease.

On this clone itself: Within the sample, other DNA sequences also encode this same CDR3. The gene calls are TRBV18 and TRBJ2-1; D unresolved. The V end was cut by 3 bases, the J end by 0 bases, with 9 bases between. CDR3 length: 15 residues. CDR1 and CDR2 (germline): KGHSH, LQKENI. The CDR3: CASSPPSSSYNEQFF. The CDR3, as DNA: TGTGCCAGCTCACCTCCTTCCAGCTCCTACAATGAGCAGTTCTTC.

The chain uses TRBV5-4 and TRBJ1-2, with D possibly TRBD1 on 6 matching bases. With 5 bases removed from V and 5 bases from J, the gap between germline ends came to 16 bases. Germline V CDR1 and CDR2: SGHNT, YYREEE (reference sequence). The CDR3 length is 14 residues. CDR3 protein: CASSSRQVGYGYTF. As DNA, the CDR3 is TGTGCCAGCAGTTCCCGACAGGTTGGTTATGGCTACACCTTC.

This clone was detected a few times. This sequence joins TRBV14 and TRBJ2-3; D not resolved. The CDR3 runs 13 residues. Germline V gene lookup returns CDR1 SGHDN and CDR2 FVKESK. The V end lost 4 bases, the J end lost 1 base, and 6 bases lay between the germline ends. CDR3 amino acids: CASSRSGTDTQYF. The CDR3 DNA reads TGTGCCAGCAGCCGCTCGGGCACAGATACGCAGTATTTT.

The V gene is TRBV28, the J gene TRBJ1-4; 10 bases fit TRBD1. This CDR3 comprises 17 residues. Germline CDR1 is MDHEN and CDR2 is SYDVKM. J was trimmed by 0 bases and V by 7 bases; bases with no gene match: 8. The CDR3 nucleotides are TGTGCCAGCATCACGGGACAGGGGTTGGCAACTAATGAAAAACTGTTTTTT. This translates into CASITGQGLATNEKLFF.

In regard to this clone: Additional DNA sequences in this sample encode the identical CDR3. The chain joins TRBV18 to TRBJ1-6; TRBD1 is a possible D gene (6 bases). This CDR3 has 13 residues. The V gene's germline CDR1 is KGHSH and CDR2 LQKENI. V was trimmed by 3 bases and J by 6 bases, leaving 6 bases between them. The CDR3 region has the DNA TGTGCCAGCTCACCGGACAGTAATTCACCCCTCCACTTT. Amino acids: CASSPDSNSPLHF.

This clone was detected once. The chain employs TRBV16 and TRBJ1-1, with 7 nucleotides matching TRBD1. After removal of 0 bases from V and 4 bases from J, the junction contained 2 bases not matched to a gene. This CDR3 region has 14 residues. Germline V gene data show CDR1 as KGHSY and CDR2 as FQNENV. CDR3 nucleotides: TGTGCCAGCAGCCAATCGTCAGGGGGCACTGAAGCTTTCTTT. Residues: CASSQSSGGTEAFF. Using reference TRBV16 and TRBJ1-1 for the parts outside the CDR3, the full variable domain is GEEVAQTPKHLVRGEGQKAKLYCAPIKGHSYVFWYQQVLKNEFKFLISFQNENVFDETGMPKERFSAKCLPNSPCSLEIQATKLEDSAVYFCASSQSSGGTEAFFGQGTRLTVV.

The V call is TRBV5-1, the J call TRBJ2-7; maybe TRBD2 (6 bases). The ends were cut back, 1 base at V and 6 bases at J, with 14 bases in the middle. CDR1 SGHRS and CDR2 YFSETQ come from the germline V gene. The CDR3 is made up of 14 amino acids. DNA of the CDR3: TGCGCCAGCAGCTTGATATCGGGGGAGGTCGAGCAGTACTTC. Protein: CASSLISGEVEQYF.

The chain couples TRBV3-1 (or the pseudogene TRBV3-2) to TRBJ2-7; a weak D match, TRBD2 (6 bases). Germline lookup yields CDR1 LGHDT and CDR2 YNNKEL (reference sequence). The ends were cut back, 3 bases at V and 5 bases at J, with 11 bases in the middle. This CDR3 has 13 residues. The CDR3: CASSHPPGDEQYF. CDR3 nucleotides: TGTGCCAGCAGCCACCCCCCGGGGGACGAGCAGTACTTC.

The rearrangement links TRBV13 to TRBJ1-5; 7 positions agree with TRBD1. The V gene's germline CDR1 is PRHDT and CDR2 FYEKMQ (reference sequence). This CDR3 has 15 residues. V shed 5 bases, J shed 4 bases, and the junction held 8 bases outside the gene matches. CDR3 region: CASSLRGQRNQPQHF. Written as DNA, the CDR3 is TGTGCCAGCAGCCTGAGGGGGCAACGGAATCAGCCCCAGCATTTT.